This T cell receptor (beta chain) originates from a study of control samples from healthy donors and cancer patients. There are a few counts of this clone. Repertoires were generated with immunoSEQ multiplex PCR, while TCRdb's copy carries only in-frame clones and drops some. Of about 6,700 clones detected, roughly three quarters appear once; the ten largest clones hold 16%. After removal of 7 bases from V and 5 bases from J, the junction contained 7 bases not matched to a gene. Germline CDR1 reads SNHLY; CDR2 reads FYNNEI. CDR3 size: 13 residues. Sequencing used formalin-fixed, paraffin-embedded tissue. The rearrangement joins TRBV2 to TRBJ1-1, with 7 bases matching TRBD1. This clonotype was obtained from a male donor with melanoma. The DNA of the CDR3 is TGTGCCAGCACTCAACAGGGGCGAACTGAAGCTTTCTTT. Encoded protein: CASTQQGRTEAFF.